This T cell receptor (beta chain) was documented in a study of T cell changes during pregnancy in multiple sclerosis. Germline CDR1 MDHEN, CDR2 SYDVKM. This CDR3 is built from 13 residues. With 5 bases removed from V and 5 bases from J, the gap between germline ends came to 12 bases. Profiling relied on immunoSEQ multiplex PCR, and the TCRdb table lists in-frame clones only, not all of them. The sample carries about 87,000 clones, about 94% recorded once. The chain links TRBV28 to TRBJ1-1; tentative D call: TRBD1 (5 bases). The sequenced sample was peripheral blood, obtained in the third trimester of pregnancy. The TCR originated in a female donor in good health, enrolled as a control in a pregnancy study. CDR3 region: CASSPPGITEAFF. In DNA, the CDR3 is TGTGCCAGCAGTCCCCCAGGGATAACTGAAGCTTTCTTT.